This T cell receptor beta chain was found in a study of shared clonotypes between healthy human individuals. Study-level results: On the whole, naive subsets had larger estimated richness than memory subsets had.

As concerns this clone: Its target is not known. This same CDR3 is encoded by further DNA sequences in the sample.

The germline CDR1 and CDR2 sequences are SGHTA and FQGTGA. This CDR3 is 15 amino acids long. After removal of 0 bases from V and 2 bases from J, the junction contained 0 bases not matched to a gene. The method was immunoSEQ multiplex PCR; TCRdb's version includes in-frame clones alone and lacks a portion of them. The sample includes 2 million to 3 million clones, roughly 93% of them seen just once. This TCR was recovered from a man younger than 35 in good health. Some clones in this sample may be carry-over from other donors' samples. The chain uses TRBV7-3 and TRBJ1-5, with TRBD1 matching 8 bases. The material sequenced was naive CD4+ T cells from PBMCs. Subset of the sample: CD45RA+ positively selected. The CDR3 region has the DNA TGTGCCAGCAGCTTAACGGGACAGGGCAATCAGCCCCAGCATTTT. Translation: CASSLTGQGNQPQHF.